The 17 T cell receptor beta chains below all came from one sample that was sequenced in a study of blood T cells in healthy people across ages. The second PCR ran about 6 to 12 cycles with a sample-barcoded 5' primer and J-beta primers. TCRdb re-derived calls from the 5' RACE reads in MiXCR, one entry per CDR3 protein. The table shows about 770,000 distinct CDR3 sequences, with around two fifths occurring only once. The sequencing sample was made of blood. All receptors derive from a man in his 60s in good health.

J is TRBJ2-7 and V is TRBV6-2 or TRBV6-3; D is tentatively TRBD1 or TRBD2 (5 bases each). V lost 5 bases, J lost 2 bases, and 19 bases lay in between. Germline CDR1 and CDR2: MNHEY and SVGEGT. The CDR3 is 16 residues long. The DNA of the CDR3 is TGTGCCAGCAGTCCCTTGAGGGGATTAGAGGCCTACGAGCAGTACTTC. Translated, it gives CASSPLRGLEAYEQYF.

This clonotype occurred many times. The chain employs TRBV6-2 or TRBV6-3 and TRBJ2-5; D gene unclear. There are 13 residues in the CDR3. Germline V gives CDR1 MNHEY, CDR2 SVGEGT. V was clipped by 2 bases and J by 11 bases, with 15 bases between them. As DNA, the CDR3 is TGTGCCAGCAGTTACCTGGAGAACAATGAGCAGTACTTC. It codes for CASSYLENNEQYF.

The genes are TRBV12-3 or TRBV12-4 and TRBJ1-1, with a weak D call TRBD1 (5 bases). With 5 bases removed from V and 6 bases from J, the gap between germline ends came to 7 bases. CDR3 length: 11 residues. The DNA for the CDR3 is TGTGCCAGCAGTGAGGGGCCTGAAGCTTTCTTT. The encoded protein is CASSEGPEAFF.

The chain has TRBV5-1 and TRBJ2-1; 10 bases map to TRBD1. J was trimmed by 8 bases and V by 6 bases; bases with no gene match: 11. The germline V gene encodes CDR1 SGHRS and CDR2 YFSETQ. The CDR3 runs to 15 residues. CDR3 bases: TGCGCCAGCACTATAGGGACAGGGGAAAGCTATGAGCAGTTCTTC. Translated, it gives CASTIGTGESYEQFF.

This clonotype has more than one count but fewer than ten. The V gene is TRBV20-1, the J gene TRBJ2-1; tentative D call: TRBD2 (6 bases). The CDR3 is 15 residues long. CDR1 and CDR2 from the germline V gene are DFQATT and SNEGSKA (reference sequence). Trimming shortened V by 2 bases and J by 9 bases, and 20 bases separated the two germline ends. This chain's CDR3 is CSARSPEVAGTEQFF. DNA for the CDR3: TGCAGTGCTAGATCCCCGGAGGTGGCGGGGACTGAGCAGTTCTTC.

V and J are TRBV15 and TRBJ2-1; 9 positions match TRBD1. CDR1 and CDR2 (germline): LNHNV, YYDKDF (reference sequence). CDR3 length: 15 amino acids. V lost 3 bases and J lost 3; bases outside the gene matches: 3. Here the CDR3 DNA reads TGTGCCACCAGCAGGGACAGGGGTAGCTACAATGAGCAGTTCTTC. Amino acid sequence: CATSRDRGSYNEQFF. Supplemented by reference TRBV15 and TRBJ2-1, the full variable domain reads DAMVIQNPRYQVTQFGKPVTLSCSQTLNHNVMYWYQQKSSQAPKLLFHYYDKDFNNEADTPDNFQSRRPNTSFCFLDIRSPGLGDTAMYLCATSRDRGSYNEQFFGPGTRLTVL.

This chain links TRBV20-1 with TRBJ1-6, with D possibly matching TRBD1 (5 bases). The V end lost 3 bases, the J end lost 0 bases, and 12 bases lay between the germline ends. This CDR3 has 16 amino acids. The germline V gene has CDR1 DFQATT and CDR2 SNEGSKA (reference sequence). CDR3 coding DNA: TGCAGTGCTAGTATCGGGGGGTCCTCCTATAATTCACCCCTCCACTTT. It translates to CSASIGGSSYNSPLHF.

This clonotype has a single count. An end of the junction does not agree with germline; a read error may underlie this. This chain connects TRBV6-1 to TRBJ1-1; D gene uncertain. Germline CDR1 is MNHNS and CDR2 is SASEGT. The CDR3 is 12 residues long. Here the CDR3 reads CASSEQNTEAFF. DNA of the CDR3: TGTGCCAGCAGTGAGCAGAACACTGAAGCTTTTTTT.

This clonotype was detected only once. The gene calls are TRBV20-1 and TRBJ1-5, with TRBD1 as a possible D gene (5 bases). Germline CDR1 and CDR2: DFQATT and SNEGSKA (reference sequence). This CDR3 contains 14 residues. V dropped 6 bases and J dropped 7 bases, with 19 bases sitting between them. DNA of the CDR3: TGCAGTGCCGCGGACGGGGGTATAAGGCAGCCCCAGCATTTT. As protein: CSAADGGIRQPQHF.

The rearrangement uses TRBV6-1 and TRBJ2-7, with TRBD1 matching over 7 bases. Germline CDR1 is MNHNS and CDR2 is SASEGT. Trimming at V came to 7 bases and at J to 0 bases, leaving 9 bases not matched to a gene. This CDR3 contains 15 residues. The CDR3 reads CASIPLGDSSYEQYF. The CDR3, as DNA: TGTGCCAGCATCCCATTGGGGGACAGCTCCTACGAGCAGTACTTC.

The V and J genes are TRBV12-5 and TRBJ2-1; D tentatively reads TRBD1 or TRBD2 (6 bases each). Trimming took off 2 bases at V and 10 bases at J, with 18 bases between the two ends. This CDR3 spans 15 amino acids. Germline CDR1 is LGHNT and CDR2 is FRNRAP. CDR3 region: CASGLHGGPLEEQFF. The CDR3 DNA reads as TGTGCTAGTGGTTTGCACGGGGGCCCCTTGGAGGAGCAGTTCTTC.

This chain connects TRBV7-2 to TRBJ1-2, with a tentative D call TRBD1 (6 bases). Trimming cost V 4 bases and J 8 bases, with 14 bases left between them. Per germline, CDR1 SGHTA and CDR2 FQGNSA. There are 13 residues in the CDR3. In DNA form, the CDR3 reads TGTGCCAGCAGCTCAAGCGCAGGGGACGGCTACACCTTC. The encoded protein is CASSSSAGDGYTF.

Here the CDR3 DNA reads TGTGCCAGCAGCGTAGGGGATGGACTAGCGGAGGAGCAGTACTTC. Its protein product is CASSVGDGLAEEQYF. The J gene is TRBJ2-7, the V gene TRBV9; 10 bases agree with TRBD2. The CDR3 length is 15 residues. Germline CDR1 and CDR2: SGDLS and YYNGEE. V shed 0 bases and J 7 bases; nucleotides not matched to a gene: 7.

In its sample, this clonotype was seen once. This chain connects TRBV20-1 to TRBJ2-5; D perhaps matches TRBD1 (5 bases). Germline CDR1 is DFQATT and CDR2 is SNEGSKA (reference sequence). Trimming shortened V by 6 bases and J by 3 bases, and 17 bases separated the two germline ends. The CDR3 is made up of 14 amino acids. CDR3 region: CSANRVLGEETQYF. DNA of the CDR3: TGCAGTGCAAACCGGGTCCTAGGGGAAGAGACCCAGTACTTC.

The J gene is TRBJ2-5, the V gene TRBV7-8; 9 nucleotides agree with TRBD1. CDR1 is SGHVS, CDR2 FQNEAQ, per germline. The CDR3 loop spans 16 amino acids. With 6 bases clipped from V and 3 bases from J, the junction kept 11 bases outside the gene matches. CDR3 DNA sequence: TGTGCCAGCAGTTTTACCGACAGGGGGTCAAAAGAGACCCAGTACTTC. As protein: CASSFTDRGSKETQYF.

The chain recombines TRBV18 with TRBJ2-7; TRBD1 agrees at 7 bases. This CDR3 contains 15 residues. Trimming cost V 2 bases and J 5 bases; bases outside gene matches: 9. Germline CDR1 KGHSH, CDR2 LQKENI. The DNA of the CDR3 is TGTGCCAGCTCACCATATAGAGGGGGCATGAACGAGCAGTACTTC. It encodes CASSPYRGGMNEQYF.

This clonotype was seen ten or more times. The chain joins TRBV20-1 to TRBJ1-2; D is unclear. This CDR3 has 10 amino acids. With 6 bases removed from V and 4 bases from J, the gap between germline ends came to 6 bases. Germline V gene sequence: CDR1 DFQATT, CDR2 SNEGSKA (reference sequence). The CDR3: CSAYSYGYTF. The CDR3 DNA follows: TGCAGTGCATACAGCTATGGCTACACCTTC.